This TCR beta chain originates from a study of CD8 T cells in Susac syndrome. cDNA came from 0.5 to 1 ug RNA primed by random hexamers. TCRdb reprocessed the immunoSEQ multiplex PCR reads with MiXCR, giving one entry per CDR3 protein. Of more than 150,000 distinct CDR3 sequences in the sample, approximately 94% were seen once. The receptor was isolated from a human donor with Susac syndrome. Sequenced: CD4+ T cells from PBMCs.

This chain's CDR3 is CASSSMYEQYF. The CDR3 DNA is TGTGCCAGCAGTTCCATGTACGAGCAGTACTTC. This sequence joins TRBV28 and TRBJ2-7; D call uncertain. Germline assignment: CDR1 MDHEN and CDR2 SYDVKM. The CDR3 length is 11 residues. Between the trimmed V and J ends, which lost 4 bases and 4 bases, there was a span of 5 bases.